The 23 T cell receptor beta chains below were found in one sample sequenced in a study of T cell changes during pregnancy in multiple sclerosis. Assay: immunoSEQ multiplex PCR; the TCRdb copy retains only in-frame clones and omits some. The table lists 85,000 to 100,000 clones, approximately 95% of them singletons, with 0.99% in the top ten. The material was peripheral blood, obtained after pregnancy. These receptors were obtained from a female donor with multiple sclerosis, enrolled in a pregnancy study.

The rearrangement links TRBV6-5 to TRBJ1-2, with a tentative D call TRBD1 (6 bases). The V gene lost 3 bases and the J gene lost 6 bases, with 20 bases spanning the gap. Germline CDR1 reads MNHEY; CDR2 reads SVGAGI. This CDR3 spans 16 amino acids. In DNA, the CDR3 is TGTGCCAGCAGTTATTATGTTCGTCGGACAGCCGATGGCTACACCTTC. Its translation is CASSYYVRRTADGYTF.

About this clone itself: The same CDR3 arises from other DNA sequences in this sample as well. The chain recombines TRBV5-4 with TRBJ2-1; the match to TRBD2 covers 7 bases. The germline V gene encodes CDR1 SGHNT and CDR2 YYREEE (reference sequence). The CDR3 spans 15 residues. With 3 bases clipped from V and 0 bases from J, the junction kept 3 bases outside the gene matches. CDR3 amino acids: CASSWGGSSYNEQFF. DNA for the CDR3: TGTGCCAGCAGCTGGGGCGGGAGCTCCTACAATGAGCAGTTCTTC. The whole variable domain, remainder taken from reference TRBV5-4 and TRBJ2-1, is ETGVTQSPTHLIKTRGQQVTLRCSSQSGHNTVSWYQQALGQGPQFIFQYYREEENGRGNFPPRFSGLQFPNYSSELNVNALELDDSALYLCASSWGGSSYNEQFFGPGTRLTVL.

V gene TRBV7-9 combines with J gene TRBJ2-6; 8 nucleotides line up with TRBD1. CDR1 SEHNR and CDR2 FQNEAQ come from the germline V gene (reference sequence). This CDR3 is 17 amino acids long. Trimming cost V 5 bases and J 0 bases; bases outside gene matches: 6. The CDR3 DNA is TGTGCCAGCAGCCTCAGGGGGCCCTTCTCTGGGGCCAACGTCCTGACTTTC. Protein product: CASSLRGPFSGANVLTF.

V is TRBV6-1 and J is TRBJ1-5; D perhaps matches TRBD1 (6 bases). CDR1 is MNHNS and CDR2 is SASEGT in the germline V gene. The germline V and J ends were trimmed by 8 bases and 6 bases, with 17 bases remaining between them. The CDR3 has 14 residues. The CDR3 reads CASETRDKIQPQHF. The CDR3 DNA sequence: TGTGCCAGCGAAACCCGGGACAAAATTCAGCCCCAGCATTTT.

This chain joins TRBV11-2 and TRBJ1-1; 7 positions match TRBD1. Trimming cost V 5 bases and J 7 bases; bases outside gene matches: 10. Per germline, CDR1 SGHAT and CDR2 FQNNGV. The CDR3 length is 14 residues. CDR3 sequence (DNA): TGTGCCAGCAGCGGCCAACAGGGGAAGGGTGAAGCTTTCTTT. Its translation is CASSGQQGKGEAFF.

V usage is TRBV7-2 and J usage is TRBJ1-5, with 7 bases matching TRBD1. Looked up from germline, CDR1 is SGHTA and CDR2 is FQGNSA. This CDR3 has 16 residues. V was clipped by 3 bases and J by 3 bases; unmatched bases: 8. The CDR3 sequence: CASSFDRVAHNQPQHF. DNA of the CDR3: TGTGCCAGCAGCTTTGACAGGGTTGCTCACAATCAGCCCCAGCATTTT.

This chain joins TRBV4-2 and TRBJ2-7, with no clear D. V was clipped by 1 base and J by 4 bases, with 14 bases between them. Germline loops: CDR1 LGHNA, CDR2 YNFKEQ. The CDR3 spans 15 residues. Here the CDR3 DNA reads TGTGCCAGCAGCCAAGCCCTCGGTCCATGGTACGAGCAGTACTTC. Protein: CASSQALGPWYEQYF.

For the CDR3, the DNA is TGTGCCAGCAGTTTATTCGGGGGTGGGGACCTTTACGAGCAGTACTTC. Protein product: CASSLFGGGDLYEQYF. The rearrangement joins TRBV28 to TRBJ2-7; D perhaps matches TRBD2 (6 bases). This CDR3 contains 16 residues. CDR1 and CDR2 (germline): MDHEN, SYDVKM. With 1 base removed from V and 4 bases from J, the gap between germline ends came to 17 bases.

This rearrangement joins TRBV7-8 to TRBJ2-3; the D gene is possibly TRBD2 (6 bases). The germline V gene encodes CDR1 SGHVS and CDR2 FQNEAQ. Trimming took 2 bases from V and 0 from J, leaving 9 bases between them. The CDR3 is made up of 15 amino acids. CDR3 sequence: CASSLTSRSTDTQYF. CDR3 DNA: TGTGCCAGCAGCTTAACTAGCAGAAGCACAGATACGCAGTATTTT.

The rearrangement joins TRBV11-2 to TRBJ2-1, with TRBD2 matching over 8 bases. The CDR3 covers 14 residues. The germline gives CDR1 SGHAT, CDR2 FQNNGV. Unmatched junction bases numbered 7, after V lost 4 bases and J lost 8 bases. The CDR3, as DNA: TGTGCCAGCAGCTCTGATTGGACTAGCCATGAGCAGTTCTTC. Translating it yields CASSSDWTSHEQFF.

The V call is TRBV6-4, the J call TRBJ2-1, with 7 bases matching TRBD1. Germline V lookup: CDR1 MRHNA, CDR2 SNTAGT. The CDR3 is 15 residues long. The J segment lost 4 bases and the V segment lost 4 bases, leaving 7 bases of the junction unmatched. The CDR3 loop is CASSATGTDYNEQFF. CDR3 sequence (DNA): TGTGCCAGCAGTGCCACCGGGACAGATTACAATGAGCAGTTCTTC.

The CDR3, as DNA: TGTGCCAGCAGTGGGGCGGGAGTCCCAGATACGCAGTATTTT. Its translation is CASSGAGVPDTQYF. V is TRBV6-4 and J is TRBJ2-3, with 7 bases aligning to TRBD2. Germline V gene lookup returns CDR1 MRHNA and CDR2 SNTAGT. The V gene end was trimmed by 4 bases and the J gene end by 4 bases; junction bases not matched to a gene: 5. The CDR3 consists of 14 residues.

V is TRBV6-5 and J is TRBJ1-1, with D uncertain. Germline values: CDR1 MNHEY, CDR2 SVGAGI. The CDR3 has 12 amino acids. Between the trimmed V and J ends, which lost 2 bases and 10 bases, there was a span of 11 bases. The CDR3 is CASSYAGFPAFF. The CDR3 region has the DNA TGTGCCAGCAGTTACGCAGGTTTTCCAGCTTTCTTT.

The genes are TRBV15 and TRBJ1-5; no reliable D call. Deletions cut 3 bases from V and 7 bases from J, with 16 bases between. The CDR3 spans 15 residues. The germline V gene encodes CDR1 LNHNV and CDR2 YYDKDF (reference sequence). The CDR3 DNA follows: TGTGCCACCAGCAGCCAGCAGGAGGGTGGACAGCCCCAGCATTTT. Its protein is CATSSQQEGGQPQHF.

The CDR3 nucleotides read TGTGCCAGCAGTCCTTGGACTACCCTCAGGGAGCAGTACTTC. This gives the protein CASSPWTTLREQYF. The chain is built from TRBV28 and TRBJ2-7; possibly TRBD2 for D (6 bases). V was clipped by 5 bases and J by 7 bases, with 18 bases between them. CDR3 length equals 14 residues. Germline CDR1 MDHEN, CDR2 SYDVKM.

The chain joins TRBV7-3 to TRBJ2-1, with 7 bases fitting TRBD1. This CDR3 has 16 residues. CDR1 and CDR2 from the germline V gene are SGHTA and FQGTGA. The V gene end was trimmed by 1 base and the J gene end by 6 bases; junction bases not matched to a gene: 9. This CDR3 is CASSLRGYRGRNEQFF. CDR3 coding DNA: TGTGCCAGCAGCTTAAGAGGGTACAGGGGACGCAATGAGCAGTTCTTC. The full variable domain, with the rest looked up from reference TRBV7-3 and TRBJ2-1, is GAGVSQTPSNKVTEKGKYVELRCDPISGHTALYWYRQSLGQGPEFLIYFQGTGAADDSGLPNDRFFAVRPEGSVSTLKIQRTERGDSAVYLCASSLRGYRGRNEQFFGPGTRLTVL.

The J gene is TRBJ2-1, the V gene TRBV7-3; D may be TRBD2 (6 bases). Trimming pared 1 base from V and 10 bases from J, leaving 11 bases between. Germline CDR1 SGHTA, CDR2 FQGTGA. The CDR3 totals 13 residues. CDR3 sequence: CASSLKLGSEQFF. CDR3 nucleotide sequence: TGTGCCAGCAGCTTAAAGCTCGGGAGCGAGCAGTTCTTC.

The chain carries TRBV19 and TRBJ2-1, with D uncertain. The CDR3 is made up of 13 amino acids. V shed 5 bases and J shed 4 bases, with 9 bases lying between them. The germline V gene has CDR1 LNHDA and CDR2 SQIVND (reference sequence). The CDR3: CASSPDSYNEQFF. The CDR3 DNA follows: TGTGCCAGTAGTCCCGACTCTTACAATGAGCAGTTCTTC. Complete variable domain (other parts from reference TRBV19 and TRBJ2-1): DGGITQSPKYLFRKEGQNVTLSCEQNLNHDAMYWYRQDPGQGLRLIYYSQIVNDFQKGDIAEGYSVSREKKESFPLTVTSAQKNPTAFYLCASSPDSYNEQFFGPGTRLTVL.

The rearrangement links TRBV9 to TRBJ2-3; 7 bases match TRBD2. The CDR3 consists of 15 residues. Germline-derived CDR1 and CDR2 are SGDLS and YYNGEE. J lost 6 bases, V lost 0 bases, and 7 bases had no gene match. The CDR3, as DNA: TGTGCCAGCAGCGTAGAAGTCGCGGGAGACGATACGCAGTATTTT. Encoded protein: CASSVEVAGDDTQYF.

This clone has only one observation. The rearrangement joins TRBV4-2 to TRBJ2-7; D unclear. Trimming removed 1 base at V and 2 bases at J, with 15 bases between. Per germline, CDR1 LGHNA and CDR2 YNFKEQ. The CDR3 is made up of 16 amino acids. The CDR3 nucleotides read TGTGCCAGCAGCCAAGTTAAAAGCGAGAGTCCCTACGAGCAGTACTTC. Amino acids: CASSQVKSESPYEQYF.

The chain combines TRBV5-1 with TRBJ2-7, with 11 bases that match TRBD2. V was pared by 6 bases and J by 6 bases, with 11 bases of the junction left unmatched. This CDR3 region has 15 residues. The germline V gene has CDR1 SGHRS and CDR2 YFSETQ. CDR3 DNA: TGCGCCAGCATCCCAACTAGCGGGAGTAATCGCGAGCAGTACTTC. Amino acid sequence: CASIPTSGSNREQYF.

This chain links TRBV5-1 with TRBJ2-3, with 11 positions matching TRBD2. The CDR3 runs to 18 residues. With V trimmed by 0 bases and J by 2 bases, 8 bases remained unmatched. Looked up from germline, CDR1 is SGHRS and CDR2 is YFSETQ. The CDR3 nucleotides read TGCGCCAGCAGCTTGGTTCCGGTTAGCGGGAGGGCCACAGATACGCAGTATTTT. Translating it yields CASSLVPVSGRATDTQYF.

This chain connects TRBV19 to TRBJ2-7; 8 nucleotides match TRBD2. The germline gives CDR1 LNHDA, CDR2 SQIVND (reference sequence). The CDR3 is 15 residues long. Germline trimming cut 1 base from V and 0 bases from J; bases unmatched to any gene: 2. Here the CDR3 reads CASSIAGGFSYEQYF. The CDR3 DNA reads TGTGCCAGTAGTATAGCGGGAGGGTTCTCCTACGAGCAGTACTTC.